The 20 T cell receptor beta chains in this list originate from one sample, sequenced in a study of blood T cell repertoires in COVID-19 (TCRdb year 2020). Library creation used the immunoSEQ multiplex PCR assay. TCRdb re-hosts the immuneACCESS table, in-frame sequences only. Its copies lack some clones; in the studies checked, an unresolved V gene accounts for under half of them, and the cause for the rest is not known. For this sample there are approximately 220,000 clones; about 83% appear just once. Together, the top ten hold 4.8% of the sample. Sequenced: PBMCs or T cells enriched from blood (not recorded which). Receptors were obtained from a woman aged 45-59 years who had been exposed to COVID-19.

This chain connects TRBV14 to TRBJ1-1; no firm D call. Germline loops: CDR1 SGHDN, CDR2 FVKESK. V lost 1 base to trimming and J lost 4 bases, with 19 bases between them. The length of the CDR3 is 17 residues. The CDR3 region has the DNA TGTGCCAGCAGCCAAGGATATTTTTTCGGGGTTCCCACTGAAGCTTTCTTT. Protein product: CASSQGYFFGVPTEAFF.

The sample holds many counts of this clone. Written as DNA, the CDR3 is TGTGCCAGAAGCGTCGGACAGGGGGTCGCCTACGAGCAGTACTTC. Protein product: CARSVGQGVAYEQYF. The chain links TRBV5-3 to TRBJ2-7, with 10 positions matching TRBD1. TRBV5-3 is designated an ORF whose function remains uncertain. This CDR3 comprises 15 residues. V trimming: 4 bases; J trimming: 2 bases; junction bases outside the gene matches: 6.

This chain joins TRBV4-2 and TRBJ1-1, with D possibly matching TRBD1 (6 bases). CDR1 is LGHNA and CDR2 is YNFKEQ in the germline V gene. Trimming took off 3 bases at V and 5 bases at J, with 16 bases between the two ends. The CDR3 spans 15 residues. CDR3 sequence reads: CASSHQDRGPTEAFF. In DNA form, the CDR3 reads TGTGCCAGCAGCCACCAGGACAGAGGTCCGACTGAAGCTTTCTTT.

The chain recombines TRBV19 with TRBJ1-1; D is uncertain. V lost 4 bases, J lost 10 bases, and 13 bases lay in between. From germline, CDR1 is LNHDA and CDR2 SQIVND (reference sequence). This CDR3 contains 12 residues. The CDR3 protein is CASSSREPGAFF. The CDR3 nucleotides read TGTGCCAGTAGTAGTCGGGAGCCGGGAGCTTTCTTT.

The chain employs TRBV19 and TRBJ2-3; D is possibly TRBD1 (6 bases). V lost 5 bases and J 1 base, leaving 19 bases between the germline ends. Germline V lookup: CDR1 LNHDA, CDR2 SQIVND (reference sequence). This CDR3 spans 17 amino acids. In DNA form, the CDR3 reads TGTGCCAGTAGTGCGACCCTACAGGGTTATGGCACAGATACGCAGTATTTT. This codes for CASSATLQGYGTDTQYF. Drawing the rest from reference TRBV19 and TRBJ2-3, the complete variable domain is DGGITQSPKYLFRKEGQNVTLSCEQNLNHDAMYWYRQDPGQGLRLIYYSQIVNDFQKGDIAEGYSVSREKKESFPLTVTSAQKNPTAFYLCASSATLQGYGTDTQYFGPGTRLTVL.

DNA of the CDR3: TGTGCCATGACACCTTACCTTAATGAAAAACTGTTTTTT. Amino acids: CAMTPYLNEKLFF. The chain employs TRBV10-3 and TRBJ1-4; D unclear. This CDR3 spans 13 amino acids. V lost 9 bases and J lost 4, with 12 bases in between. CDR1 and CDR2 (germline): ENHRY, SYGVKD.

CDR3 nucleotide sequence: TGTGCCAGTGTGGGCCGACAGACCGGGGAGCTGTTTTTT. As protein: CASVGRQTGELFF. The chain recombines TRBV19 with TRBJ2-2, with D perhaps TRBD1 (5 bases). This CDR3 has 13 residues. The germline V gene encodes CDR1 LNHDA and CDR2 SQIVND (reference sequence). V dropped 8 bases and J dropped 5 bases, with 12 bases sitting between them. The complete variable domain, with remaining parts taken from reference TRBV19 and TRBJ2-2, reads DGGITQSPKYLFRKEGQNVTLSCEQNLNHDAMYWYRQDPGQGLRLIYYSQIVNDFQKGDIAEGYSVSREKKESFPLTVTSAQKNPTAFYLCASVGRQTGELFFGEGSRLTVL.

The gene calls are TRBV3-1 (or the pseudogene TRBV3-2) and TRBJ1-1, with 7 bases that match TRBD1. The CDR3 covers 15 residues. Germline CDR1 and CDR2: LGHDT and YNNKEL (reference sequence). The trim removed 3 bases at V and 4 bases at J, leaving 8 bases unmatched. CDR3 DNA: TGTGCCAGCAGCCACAGGCAGGGGGGCACCACTGAAGCTTTCTTT. Its protein product is CASSHRQGGTTEAFF.

The chain links TRBV12-3 or TRBV12-4 to TRBJ1-1; possibly TRBD1 for D (6 bases). This CDR3 has 13 amino acids. Trimming cost V 3 bases and J 11 bases, with 16 bases left between them. The CDR3 is CASSLAGRRGAFF. The CDR3 DNA is TGTGCCAGCAGTTTGGCAGGCCGTAGGGGGGCTTTCTTT.

J is TRBJ2-3 and V is TRBV6-2 or TRBV6-3; D is perhaps TRBD2 (6 bases). V lost 6 bases, J lost 1 base, and 23 bases lay in between. This CDR3 has 18 amino acids. Germline values: CDR1 MNHEY, CDR2 SVGEGT. CDR3 loop: CASSHRRRGGMGTDTQYF. In DNA form, the CDR3 reads TGTGCCAGCAGCCACAGACGAAGGGGCGGGATGGGCACAGATACGCAGTATTTT.

The rearrangement joins TRBV3-1 (or the pseudogene TRBV3-2) to TRBJ1-5; 11 bases are a match to TRBD1. Germline CDR1 reads LGHDT; CDR2 reads YNNKEL (reference sequence). The CDR3 is 15 residues long. Trimming took 4 bases from V and 7 from J; bases not matched to a gene: 6. Here the CDR3 DNA reads TGTGCCAGCAGCCTCGGGACAGGGGGATTACAGCCCCAGCATTTT. Translating it yields CASSLGTGGLQPQHF.

This chain joins TRBV6-5 and TRBJ1-5, with D perhaps TRBD1 (6 bases). Trimming took off 6 bases at V and 8 bases at J, with 11 bases between the two ends. Germline assignment: CDR1 MNHEY and CDR2 SVGAGI. This CDR3 is 12 amino acids long. The CDR3 bases are TGTGCCAGCAGACAGGGCTCGGAGCCCCAGCATTTT. Its protein is CASRQGSEPQHF.

This CDR3 is CSDQAGSYNEQFF. The DNA for the CDR3 is TGCAGCGACCAAGCGGGCTCCTACAATGAGCAGTTCTTC. V is TRBV29-1 and J is TRBJ2-1; D is perhaps TRBD2 (6 bases). Trimming left V 7 bases short and J 0 bases short, with 10 bases between. Germline V gives CDR1 SQVTM, CDR2 ANQGSEA. This CDR3 is 13 amino acids long.

This clone was counted only a few times. CDR3 sequence reads: CAISAGQGEQFF. Here the CDR3 DNA reads TGTGCCATCTCAGCGGGCCAAGGTGAGCAGTTCTTC. This rearrangement joins TRBV10-3 to TRBJ2-1; a weak D match, TRBD2 (6 bases). V lost 8 bases, J lost 9 bases, and 14 bases lay in between. CDR3 length: 12 amino acids. Germline V gene lookup returns CDR1 ENHRY and CDR2 SYGVKD.

The rearrangement links TRBV5-1 to TRBJ1-6; the match to TRBD1 covers 7 bases. Germline assignment: CDR1 SGHRS and CDR2 YFSETQ. This CDR3 contains 14 residues. The V and J ends lost 5 bases and 7 bases, in that order; junction bases with no gene match: 6. CDR3 nucleotides: TGCGCCAGCAGGCCCGGGACAGAGAATTCACCCCTCCACTTT. Translating it yields CASRPGTENSPLHF.

The V and J genes are TRBV28 and TRBJ2-1; tentatively, D is TRBD2 (7 bases). Germline V CDR1 and CDR2: MDHEN, SYDVKM. Trimming took off 9 bases at V and 3 bases at J, with 18 bases between the two ends. CDR3 length: 15 amino acids. CDR3 sequence (DNA): TGTGCCAGTACATGGGCCGGGGGGCTCTACAATGAGCAGTTCTTC. Its translation is CASTWAGGLYNEQFF.

The chain joins TRBV30 to TRBJ1-1, with a weak D call TRBD1 (5 bases). The CDR3 length is 12 residues. V dropped 4 bases and J dropped 5 bases, with 11 bases sitting between them. Germline V CDR1 and CDR2: GTSNPN, SVGIG (reference sequence). The CDR3 here is CAWKSGGTEAFF. The CDR3 DNA reads TGTGCCTGGAAGTCGGGGGGTACTGAAGCTTTCTTT.

The chain carries TRBV7-9 and TRBJ1-5; 7 nucleotides align to TRBD1. The germline V gene encodes CDR1 SEHNR and CDR2 FQNEAQ (reference sequence). V gave up 1 base and J gave up 7 bases; unmatched junction bases: 13. The CDR3 runs 17 residues. The chain's CDR3 is CASSLDETGSFEQPQHF. CDR3 bases: TGTGCCAGCAGCTTAGATGAGACAGGGTCCTTCGAGCAGCCCCAGCATTTT.

The CDR3 sequence: CASSVAGTTPYEQYF. DNA for the CDR3: TGTGCCAGCAGCGTAGCTGGGACTACTCCCTACGAGCAGTACTTC. This chain connects TRBV9 to TRBJ2-7; TRBD2 agrees at 7 bases. CDR1 is SGDLS and CDR2 is YYNGEE in the germline V gene. V gave up 0 bases and J gave up 2 bases; unmatched junction bases: 5. The CDR3 runs 15 residues.

Only a few counts were recorded for this clone. The chain joins TRBV9 to TRBJ2-2; D remains unclear. V was cut by 1 base and J by 7 bases, with 11 bases left in between. Per germline, CDR1 SGDLS and CDR2 YYNGEE. The CDR3 length is 14 residues. The CDR3 DNA reads TGTGCCAGCAGCGTACAACCGTTCGGCGGGGAGCTGTTTTTT. Translation: CASSVQPFGGELFF.